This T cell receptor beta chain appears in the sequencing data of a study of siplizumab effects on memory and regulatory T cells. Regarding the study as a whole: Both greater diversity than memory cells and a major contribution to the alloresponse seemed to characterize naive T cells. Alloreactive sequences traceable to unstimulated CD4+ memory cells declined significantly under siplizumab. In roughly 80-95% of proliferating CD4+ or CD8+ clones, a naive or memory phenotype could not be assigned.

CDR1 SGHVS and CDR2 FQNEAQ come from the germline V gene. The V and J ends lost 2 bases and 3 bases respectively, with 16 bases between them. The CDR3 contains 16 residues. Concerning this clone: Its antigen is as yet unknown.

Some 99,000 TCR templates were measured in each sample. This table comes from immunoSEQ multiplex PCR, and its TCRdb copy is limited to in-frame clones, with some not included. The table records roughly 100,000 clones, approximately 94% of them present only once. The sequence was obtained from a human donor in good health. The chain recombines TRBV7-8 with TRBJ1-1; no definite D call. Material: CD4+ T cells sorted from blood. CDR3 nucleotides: TGTGCCAGCAGCTTATTAGGCGCGTGGAGGGACACTGAAGCTTTCTTT. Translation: CASSLLGAWRDTEAFF.